Listed here are 16 T cell receptor beta chains from one sample, sequenced in a study of T cell clones after liver transplantation. Method: immunoSEQ multiplex PCR; TCRdb's copy keeps in-frame clones and lacks some. Of 70,000 or so clones detected, over 90% appear once; the ten largest clones hold 0.8% to 1%. Here the sequenced sample was CD4+ T cells from blood, taken roughly 25 months after liver transplant. These receptors were collected from a human patient who received a liver transplant. Some T cells may originate from the graft donor.

V is TRBV6-6 and J is TRBJ2-7; D may be TRBD1 or TRBD2 (6 bases each). The CDR3 length is 14 residues. Between the trimmed V and J ends, which lost 5 bases and 3 bases, there was a span of 14 bases. Germline assignment: CDR1 MNHNY and CDR2 SVGAGI (reference sequence). The CDR3 DNA reads TGTGCCAGCAGTGGAGTCAGGGGAGGCTACGAGCAGTACTTC. This translates into CASSGVRGGYEQYF.

The chain joins TRBV6-5 to TRBJ1-3; D is ambiguous. The CDR3 spans 12 residues. The germline V gene encodes CDR1 MNHEY and CDR2 SVGAGI. The ends were cut back, 5 bases at V and 4 bases at J, with 6 bases in the middle. CDR3 loop: CASSPKGNTIYF. The CDR3 bases are TGTGCCAGCAGTCCTAAGGGAAACACCATATATTTT.

The CDR3: CASSPGLYEQYF. CDR3 DNA sequence: TGTGCCAGCTCACCGGGTTTATACGAGCAGTACTTC. The V call is TRBV18, the J call TRBJ2-7; D ambiguous. This CDR3 region has 12 residues. V shed 3 bases and J shed 4 bases, with 7 bases lying between them. In germline, CDR1 is KGHSH, CDR2 LQKENI.

CDR3 bases: TGTGCCAGTAGTACGGTGGGGGTCACCGGGGAGCTGTTTTTT. It encodes CASSTVGVTGELFF. V and J are TRBV19 and TRBJ2-2; D is possibly TRBD1 or TRBD2 (5 bases each). Trimming took 4 bases from V and 4 from J, leaving 10 bases between them. The CDR3 loop spans 14 amino acids. Germline assignment: CDR1 LNHDA and CDR2 SQIVND (reference sequence).

This rearrangement joins TRBV21-1 to TRBJ2-7; the table's D gene call, TRBD1, was not cross checked with the DNA. TRBV21-1 is a pseudogene locus. The CDR3 loop spans 16 amino acids. The CDR3 sequence: CASIEKNRDRAYEQYF. Here the CDR3 DNA reads TGTGCCAGCATCGAGAAAAACCGGGACAGGGCATACGAGCAGTACTTC.

The V call is TRBV29-1, the J call TRBJ1-5; TRBD1 matches 7 bases. Germline CDR1 reads SQVTM; CDR2 reads ANQGSEA. V shed 5 bases, J shed 4 bases, and the junction held 5 bases outside the gene matches. The CDR3 has 13 residues. The CDR3 sequence: CSVSQGVNQPQHF. DNA of the CDR3: TGCAGCGTTTCCCAGGGGGTAAATCAGCCCCAGCATTTT.

The chain recombines TRBV5-1 with TRBJ2-1; no clear D. The germline gives CDR1 SGHRS, CDR2 YFSETQ. The CDR3 contains 14 residues. V lost 0 bases, J lost 5 bases, and 9 bases lay in between. CDR3 loop: CASSLVSTNNEQFF. CDR3 bases: TGCGCCAGCAGCTTGGTCTCGACCAACAATGAGCAGTTCTTC.

V gene TRBV6-1 combines with J gene TRBJ2-3; 7 nucleotides match TRBD2. CDR3 length: 16 residues. With 4 bases clipped from V and 1 base from J, the junction kept 8 bases outside the gene matches. The germline gives CDR1 MNHNS, CDR2 SASEGT. The DNA of the CDR3 is TGTGCCAGCAGTGTGAGTAGCGGGTCCGGCACAGATACGCAGTATTTT. Translating it yields CASSVSSGSGTDTQYF.

The chain employs TRBV28 and TRBJ2-7; 10 bases are a match to TRBD1. The CDR3 length is 15 residues. From germline, CDR1 is MDHEN and CDR2 SYDVKM. The V segment lost 6 bases and the J segment 6 bases; nucleotides outside the gene matches: 11. CDR3 nucleotides: TGTGCCAGCAGCAGGAACCGGGACAGGGGAGGCGAGCAGTACTTC. Amino acids: CASSRNRDRGGEQYF.

V is TRBV19 and J is TRBJ1-5; D unclear. The CDR3 has 15 residues. Germline V lookup: CDR1 LNHDA, CDR2 SQIVND (reference sequence). V shed 3 bases and J shed 2 bases, with 11 bases lying between them. The chain's CDR3 is CASSITAGRNQPQHF. CDR3 nucleotides: TGTGCCAGTAGTATTACGGCAGGTCGCAATCAGCCCCAGCATTTT.

DNA for the CDR3: TGTGCCAGCAGTAGGGGTGCCTACAATGAGCAGTTCTTC. It is translated as CASSRGAYNEQFF. The chain joins TRBV28 to TRBJ2-1, with D possibly TRBD1 on 5 matching bases. This CDR3 is built from 13 residues. CDR1 is MDHEN, CDR2 SYDVKM, per germline. Trimming took 5 bases from V and 2 from J, leaving 7 bases between them.

This rearrangement joins TRBV11-2 to TRBJ2-5, with D maybe TRBD2 (7 bases). The V gene lost 0 bases and the J gene lost 6 bases, with 14 bases spanning the gap. The CDR3 is made up of 15 amino acids. Germline loops: CDR1 SGHAT, CDR2 FQNNGV. The CDR3 sequence is CASSLDGGGRQTQYF. The CDR3 DNA is TGTGCCAGCAGCTTAGATGGGGGGGGCAGGCAGACCCAGTACTTC.

The chain combines TRBV27 with TRBJ1-3; the D gene is possibly TRBD1 (6 bases). Per germline, CDR1 MNHEY and CDR2 SMNVEV (reference sequence). The CDR3 has 16 residues. V lost 6 bases, J lost 1 base, and 16 bases lay in between. The CDR3 loop is CASSHRGNPSGNTIYF. Written as DNA, the CDR3 is TGTGCCAGCAGCCATAGGGGGAACCCTTCTGGAAACACCATATATTTT.

The chain uses TRBV2 and TRBJ2-7, with D tentatively TRBD1 (6 bases). This CDR3 contains 12 residues. V lost 6 bases and J 6 bases, leaving 12 bases between the germline ends. Germline V gene sequence: CDR1 SNHLY, CDR2 FYNNEI. For the CDR3, the DNA is TGTGCCAGCAGAGCGGACAGTTTCGAGCAGTACTTC. Protein: CASRADSFEQYF.

J is TRBJ2-2 and V is TRBV7-8; no firm D call. The ends were cut back, 6 bases at V and 8 bases at J, with 16 bases in the middle. The CDR3 totals 14 residues. From germline, CDR1 is SGHVS and CDR2 FQNEAQ. The CDR3 nucleotides read TGTGCCAGCAGACCCGAAGAGCCCCTAGGGGAGCTGTTTTTT. It yields the protein CASRPEEPLGELFF. The complete variable domain, with remaining parts taken from reference TRBV7-8 and TRBJ2-2, reads GAGVSQSPRYKVAKRGQDVALRCDPISGHVSLFWYQQALGQGPEFLTYFQNEAQLDKSGLPSDRFFAERPEGSVSTLKIQRTQQEDSAVYLCASRPEEPLGELFFGEGSRLTVL.

This clone was seen only a few times. V usage is TRBV5-5 and J usage is TRBJ2-5; TRBD1 might be the D (6 bases). The length of the CDR3 is 15 residues. Trimming removed 3 bases at V and 2 bases at J, with 14 bases between. Germline V lookup: CDR1 SGHKS, CDR2 YYEKEE (reference sequence). For the CDR3, the DNA is TGTGCCAGCAGCTCCTCCGTAGGACAGCAAGAGACCCAGTACTTC. Its protein is CASSSSVGQQETQYF.